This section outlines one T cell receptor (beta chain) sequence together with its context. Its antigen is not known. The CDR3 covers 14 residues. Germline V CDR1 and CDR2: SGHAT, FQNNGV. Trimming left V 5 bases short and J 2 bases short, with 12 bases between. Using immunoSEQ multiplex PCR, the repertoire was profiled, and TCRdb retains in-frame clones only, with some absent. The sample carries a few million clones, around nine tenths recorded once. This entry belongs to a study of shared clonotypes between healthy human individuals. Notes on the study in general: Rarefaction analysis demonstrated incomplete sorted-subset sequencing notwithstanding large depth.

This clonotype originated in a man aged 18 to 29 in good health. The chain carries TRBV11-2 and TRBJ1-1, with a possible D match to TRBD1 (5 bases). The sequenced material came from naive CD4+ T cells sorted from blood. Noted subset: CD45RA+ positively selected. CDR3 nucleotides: TGTGCCAGCAGCATCGGACGGGGCAACACTGAAGCTTTCTTT. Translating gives CASSIGRGNTEAFF.